The next 16 T cell receptor beta chains were all read from a single sample in a study of OX40 agonist ivuxolimab in advanced cancers. Libraries were prepared by immunoSEQ multiplex PCR; TCRdb keeps only in-frame clonotypes and omits some of them. In the table there are tens of thousands of clones, about 85% of which are singletons. The material was CD4+ or CD8+ T cells sorted from blood, obtained in a trial of the OX40 agonist ivuxolimab. The receptor set was obtained from an adult with an advanced solid tumor such as melanoma, head and neck, liver or kidney cancer.

This sequence joins TRBV27 and TRBJ2-2; D remains ambiguous. CDR3 size: 13 residues. Germline V lookup: CDR1 MNHEY, CDR2 SMNVEV (reference sequence). V shed 9 bases and J shed 1 base, with 9 bases lying between them. DNA of the CDR3: TGTGCCAGTGCTACATTGAACACCGGGGAGCTGTTTTTT. This sequence encodes CASATLNTGELFF.

This chain joins TRBV28 and TRBJ1-3; maybe TRBD1 (5 bases). The ends were cut back, 7 bases at V and 0 bases at J, with 13 bases in the middle. The CDR3 runs 15 residues. Germline V CDR1 and CDR2: MDHEN, SYDVKM. CDR3 in DNA: TGTGCCAGCACCCCTGGGGGAGACTCTGGAAACACCATATATTTT. Amino acids: CASTPGGDSGNTIYF.

Regarding this clone: At one boundary the junction diverges from the germline segment, which might be a read error. The rearrangement links TRBV7-9 to TRBJ2-7, with 9 bases fitting TRBD1. The germline V gene encodes CDR1 SEHNR and CDR2 FQNEAQ (reference sequence). This CDR3 is built from 15 residues. CDR3 in amino acids: CASSLAGQGGSSRDF. The DNA for the CDR3 is TGTGCCAGCAGCTTGGCGGGACAGGGTGGTTCTTCTCGGGACTTC.

The rearrangement uses TRBV27 and TRBJ2-1, with 8 bases identical to TRBD2. The CDR3 totals 16 residues. Unmatched junction bases numbered 13, after V lost 3 bases and J lost 9 bases. Germline-derived CDR1 and CDR2 are MNHEY and SMNVEV (reference sequence). The CDR3 sequence: CASSFRSGRAMGEQFF. The CDR3 DNA is TGTGCCAGCAGTTTCCGTTCCGGGAGGGCCATGGGTGAGCAGTTCTTC.

A few counts support this clone. V and J are TRBV6-1 and TRBJ2-1, with 8 bases lining up with TRBD2. J was trimmed by 7 bases and V by 5 bases; bases with no gene match: 7. CDR3 length: 14 amino acids. CDR1 is MNHNS and CDR2 is SASEGT in the germline V gene. In nucleotides, the CDR3 is TGTGCCAGCAGTTCTCGGGGGGGGCAAAATGAGCAGTTCTTC. Protein: CASSSRGGQNEQFF.

The rearrangement joins TRBV2 to TRBJ1-3; D possibly corresponds to TRBD1 (6 bases). The germline V gene has CDR1 SNHLY and CDR2 FYNNEI. Trimming left V 7 bases short and J 0 bases short, with 16 bases between. The CDR3 length is 16 residues. CDR3 loop: CASIGGHLISGNTIYF. The CDR3 region has the DNA TGTGCCAGCATTGGGGGGCACCTGATCTCTGGAAACACCATATATTTT.

For the CDR3, the DNA is TGTGCCAGCAGCCCTCTAGGGATAGGGAATGGCTACACCTTC. It yields the protein CASSPLGIGNGYTF. The rearrangement links TRBV11-2 to TRBJ1-2; D ambiguous. Trimming took 5 bases from V and 6 from J, leaving 16 bases between them. Germline-derived CDR1 and CDR2 are SGHAT and FQNNGV. This CDR3 is 14 amino acids long.

V and J are TRBV9 and TRBJ1-1; D unclear. The V gene's germline CDR1 is SGDLS and CDR2 YYNGEE. Between the trimmed V and J ends, which lost 0 bases and 3 bases, there was a span of 15 bases. There are 16 residues in the CDR3. The CDR3: CASSVDHSTFYTEAFF. CDR3 nucleotides: TGTGCCAGCAGCGTAGATCACAGCACCTTTTACACTGAAGCTTTCTTT.

The chain carries TRBV5-8 and TRBJ2-7; 9 nucleotides agree with TRBD2. V lost 0 bases, J lost 0 bases, and 7 bases stayed unmatched. The CDR3 totals 17 residues. From germline, CDR1 is SGHTS and CDR2 YDEGEE. The CDR3 sequence is CASSLEWGGGASYEQYF. DNA of the CDR3: TGTGCCAGCAGCTTGGAGTGGGGCGGGGGGGCCTCCTACGAGCAGTACTTC.

The V gene is TRBV6-5, the J gene TRBJ1-3, with D unresolved. V lost 4 bases and J lost 4, with 14 bases in between. Germline V gives CDR1 MNHEY, CDR2 SVGAGI. This CDR3 spans 15 amino acids. The CDR3 DNA follows: TGTGCCAGCAGTTTTTCCGGGAAGCCAGGAAACACCATATATTTT. This translates into CASSFSGKPGNTIYF.

This chain connects TRBV4-2 to TRBJ2-5, with TRBD1 matching over 7 bases. Germline V gives CDR1 LGHNA, CDR2 YNFKEQ. With 0 bases clipped from V and 5 bases from J, the junction kept 12 bases outside the gene matches. This CDR3 has 17 residues. The CDR3: CASSQEFLGGAGETQYF. The CDR3 coding sequence is TGTGCCAGCAGCCAAGAATTTTTAGGGGGCGCAGGGGAGACCCAGTACTTC.

In the case of this clone: One junction end disagrees with the germline gene, perhaps due to a read error. The V gene is TRBV6-6, the J gene TRBJ2-7; D not resolved. The length of the CDR3 is 11 residues. Germline-derived CDR1 and CDR2 are MNHNY and SVGAGI (reference sequence). The CDR3 region has the DNA TGTGCCAGCAGTTTATCCTCCGAGCAGTACTTC. This sequence encodes CASSLSSEQYF.

V usage is TRBV6-6 and J usage is TRBJ2-7, with 10 bases that match TRBD2. This CDR3 has 13 residues. Germline V gene data show CDR1 as MNHNY and CDR2 as SVGAGI (reference sequence). The V segment lost 6 bases and the J segment 6 bases; nucleotides outside the gene matches: 5. CDR3 in DNA: TGTGCCAGCAGGATAGCGGGAGGCCTCGAGCAGTACTTC. The encoded protein is CASRIAGGLEQYF.

The chain joins TRBV11-3 to TRBJ2-4, with D hard to call. The CDR3 is 14 residues long. V dropped 0 bases and J dropped 7 bases, with 10 bases sitting between them. Germline CDR1 and CDR2: SGHNT and YENEEA. As DNA, the CDR3 is TGTGCCAGCAGCTTAGATGGGCCTAGGAACATTCAGTACTTC. Translation: CASSLDGPRNIQYF.

The chain recombines TRBV6-1 with TRBJ2-2; 8 bases map to TRBD1. Germline V lookup: CDR1 MNHNS, CDR2 SASEGT. The CDR3 runs 15 residues. The ends lost 9 bases at V and 3 bases at J; junction bases unmatched: 9. The CDR3 DNA is TGTGCCAGTCTAGAGACAGGGGCCGACACCGGGGAGCTGTTTTTT. This sequence encodes CASLETGADTGELFF.

The chain carries TRBV7-9 and TRBJ1-2; tentatively, D is TRBD1 (5 bases). The CDR3 runs to 15 residues. Trimming cost V 5 bases and J 5 bases, with 18 bases left between them. Germline V CDR1 and CDR2: SEHNR, FQNEAQ (reference sequence). The DNA for the CDR3 is TGTGCCAGCAGCCCCTCCCGAGGGGAGGTATATGGCTACACCTTC. Its translation is CASSPSRGEVYGYTF.